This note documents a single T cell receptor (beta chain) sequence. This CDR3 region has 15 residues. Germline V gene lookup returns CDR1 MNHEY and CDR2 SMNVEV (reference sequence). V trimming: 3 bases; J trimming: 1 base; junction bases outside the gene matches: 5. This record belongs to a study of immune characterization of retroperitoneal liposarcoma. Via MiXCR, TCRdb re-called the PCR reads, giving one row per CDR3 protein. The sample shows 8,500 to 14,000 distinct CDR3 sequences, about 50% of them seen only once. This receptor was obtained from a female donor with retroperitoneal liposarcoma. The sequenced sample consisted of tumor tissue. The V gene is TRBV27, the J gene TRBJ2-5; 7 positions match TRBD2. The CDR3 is CASSFLADIQETQYF. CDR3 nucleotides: TGTGCCAGCAGTTTTCTAGCGGATATCCAAGAGACCCAGTACTTC.